Listed below are T cell receptor beta chains from one sample, sequenced in a study of control samples from healthy donors and cancer patients. Measured with immunoSEQ multiplex PCR; TCRdb has only the in-frame clones, and not every one. The sample records about 95,000 clones, over 80% being singletons. Sequenced sample: blood. These receptors came from a man younger than 45 in good health. Both conserved end residues are part of each CDR3. A D gene is named only where the DNA matches it firmly. Clone size, where shown, is once, few, many, or a class for clones that have expanded.

v_gene	abundance	j_gene	d_gene	CDR3nt	CDR3aa
TRBV20-1	-	TRBJ1-1	-	TGCAGTGCTAGTTTTGGGTCGAACACTGAAGCTTTCTTT	CSASFGSNTEAFF
TRBV7-9	-	TRBJ2-5	TRBD2	TGTGCCAGCAGCTCGACTAGCGGAGTAACCCAGTACTTC	CASSSTSGVTQYF
TRBV5-4	-	TRBJ2-7	TRBD1	TGTGCCAGCAGCGTGACAGGGACGTCCTACGAGCAGTACTTC	CASSVTGTSYEQYF
TRBV12-5	-	TRBJ1-5	-	TGTGCTAGTGGTTTGGTGGTCGGGGGCAATCAGCCCCAGCATTTT	CASGLVVGGNQPQHF
TRBV5-4	-	TRBJ1-5	-	TGTGCCTATGAGGGGCCCAATCAGCCCCAGCATTTT	CAYEGPNQPQHF
TRBV30	-	TRBJ1-5	-	TGTGCCTGGAGTCTGAGCCAAAGGGGTCAGCCCCAGCATTTT	CAWSLSQRGQPQHF
TRBV11-2	-	TRBJ2-1	-	TGTGCCAGCAGCTTATACAGTCAACGGGGGCCTTACAATGAGCAGTTCTTC	CASSLYSQRGPYNEQFF
TRBV7-8	-	TRBJ2-4	-	TGTGCCAGCAGCTTACGTGAAGGGAGGAACATTCAGTACTTC	CASSLREGRNIQYF
TRBV25-1	-	TRBJ1-2	-	TGTGCCAGCAGTGAGTGGGGGGATGGCTACACCTTC	CASSEWGDGYTF
TRBV6-6	-	TRBJ1-3	TRBD1	TGTGCCAGCAGTTACCGGGACAGGGGAACTGGAAACACCATATATTTT	CASSYRDRGTGNTIYF
TRBV11-2	-	TRBJ1-2	-	TGTGCCAGCAGCCCTAACCCGGGCCGCGAGCGGAGCTACACCTTC	CASSPNPGRERSYTF
TRBV11-3	-	TRBJ2-5	TRBD1	TGTGCCAGCAGCTTAGATGGGACAGAAGAGACCCAGTACTTC	CASSLDGTEETQYF
TRBV27	-	TRBJ2-5	-	TGTGCCAGCAGCCTAGGGGGGGGGCCGGGGAAGACCCAGTACTTC	CASSLGGGPGKTQYF
TRBV28	-	TRBJ1-4	TRBD1	TGTGCCAGCAACCCCGGACAGGGAAAAAATGAAAAACTGTTTTTT	CASNPGQGKNEKLFF
TRBV5-8	-	TRBJ2-2	-	TGTGCCAGCAGCTTAGGCGTGAACACCGGGGAGCTGTTTTTT	CASSLGVNTGELFF
TRBV3-1/TRBV3-2	-	TRBJ2-4	-	TGTGCCAGCAGCCAGTCGGATGCCAAGTACTTC	CASSQSDAKYF
TRBV20-1	-	TRBJ2-7	-	TGCAGTGCCCTTACAGAATACGAGCAGTACTTC	CSALTEYEQYF
TRBV3-1/TRBV3-2	few	TRBJ1-1	-	TGTGCCAGCAGCCACACTGCGGGGGGCACTGAAGCTTTCTTT	CASSHTAGGTEAFF
TRBV7-9	-	TRBJ2-7	TRBD1	TGTGCCAGCAGCTTTGACGGGACAGGGGATTACGAGCAGTACTTC	CASSFDGTGDYEQYF
TRBV7-9	-	TRBJ2-1	TRBD1	TGTGCCAGCATAAGACCAAGGGGGACAGGGGCCTACAATGAGCAGTTCTTC	CASIRPRGTGAYNEQFF
TRBV10-2	-	TRBJ1-5	TRBD1	TGCGCCAGCAGTGACCCAGGACAGGGAACTCTCAATCAGCCCCAGCATTTT	CASSDPGQGTLNQPQHF
TRBV4-2	few	TRBJ2-2	TRBD2	TGTGCCAGCAGCCGCAGTACTAGCGGGGGCTACACCGGGGAGCTGTTTTTT	CASSRSTSGGYTGELFF
TRBV6-6	few	TRBJ2-7	-	TGTGCCAGCAACAAGGGGCGAGAATACGAGCAGTACTTC	CASNKGREYEQYF
TRBV4-1	-	TRBJ2-7	TRBD2	TGCGCCAGCAGCCAACAGTCCCCGGGGGGTGGAGAGCAGTACTTC	CASSQQSPGGGEQYF
TRBV6-5	-	TRBJ1-5	-	TGTGCCAGCAGTTACTCTAGCAATCAGCCCCAGCATTTT	CASSYSSNQPQHF
TRBV5-1	-	TRBJ1-1	-	TGCGCCAGCAGCTTACAAACACGGAACACTGAAGCTTTCTTT	CASSLQTRNTEAFF
TRBV4-1	-	TRBJ2-7	TRBD1	TGCGCCAGCAGCCAAAACAGGGGGCTGGGCGAGCAGTACTTC	CASSQNRGLGEQYF
TRBV5-1	-	TRBJ2-7	TRBD1	TGCGCCAGCAGCTTGTGGCGGGGGACAGGGTCGCACGAGCAGTACTTC	CASSLWRGTGSHEQYF
TRBV5-5	-	TRBJ1-3	-	TGTGCCAGCAGCTGGACTGTTTCTGCTGGAAACACCATATATTTT	CASSWTVSAGNTIYF
TRBV18	-	TRBJ1-1	-	TGTGCCAGCTCACCATTTAGCGGTGGAGTGAACACTGAAGCTTTCTTT	CASSPFSGGVNTEAFF
TRBV5-4	-	TRBJ2-1	TRBD2	TGTGCCAGCAGCCCCGGACTAGCCTACAATGAGCAGTTCTTC	CASSPGLAYNEQFF
TRBV30	-	TRBJ1-6	-	TGTGCCTGGAGTGCCCAGAAAATTACGAGCTCCTATAATTCACCCCTCCACTTT	CAWSAQKITSSYNSPLHF
TRBV15	-	TRBJ1-6	TRBD1	TGTGCCACCAGCAGAGATTGGGGGACAGGGACACCCCTCCACTTT	CATSRDWGTGTPLHF
TRBV5-6	-	TRBJ2-7	-	TGTGCCAGCAGCTTCCAGGGGGGCAAATCCTACGAGCAGTACTTC	CASSFQGGKSYEQYF
TRBV5-1	few	TRBJ1-3	-	TGCGCCAGCAGCTTGTCGTATGGCTCTGGAAACACCATATATTTT	CASSLSYGSGNTIYF
TRBV7-6	-	TRBJ2-5	TRBD1	TGTGCCAGCAGCCCTTCGACAGGGGGCTTAGAGACCCAGTACTTC	CASSPSTGGLETQYF
TRBV5-6	-	TRBJ1-1	TRBD1	TGTGCCAGCAGCTTATATTCTACAGGGGGAGTTTTCTTT	CASSLYSTGGVFF
TRBV6-6	once	TRBJ2-3	TRBD2	TGTGCCAGCCAGACACCGGGACTAGCTCTCGATACGCAGTATTTT	CASQTPGLALDTQYF
TRBV11-2	-	TRBJ1-1	-	TGTGCCAGCAGCGCCGATGCTGGCGGTGCAGCTTTCTTT	CASSADAGGAAFF
TRBV18	-	TRBJ1-2	-	TGTGCCAGCTCACCAATCGTCAGCCCCCTAGATGGCTACACCTTC	CASSPIVSPLDGYTF
TRBV5-4	-	TRBJ2-1	-	TGTGCCAGCAGCTCCCCCCGGGGTCGGGACAATGAGCAGTTCTTC	CASSSPRGRDNEQFF
TRBV3-1/TRBV3-2	few	TRBJ2-7	TRBD1	TGTGCCAGCAGCCTAGGGACAGGGTGGTACGAGCAGTACTTC	CASSLGTGWYEQYF
TRBV7-2	-	TRBJ1-5	-	TGTGCCAGCAGCTTAAGCTTCGGGACCTTCAATCAGCCCCAGCATTTT	CASSLSFGTFNQPQHF
TRBV15	-	TRBJ2-7	-	TGTGCCACCAGCACTGGAGGGGCAGGCTACGAGCAGTACTTC	CATSTGGAGYEQYF
TRBV6-5	-	TRBJ2-7	TRBD1	TGTGCCAGCGGCCGGGACAGGGTCTACGAGCAGTACTTC	CASGRDRVYEQYF
TRBV6-2/TRBV6-3	medium-sized	TRBJ2-7	TRBD2	TGTGCCAGCAGTCTCGGGGGGGCCTCGGACGAGCAGTACTTC	CASSLGGASDEQYF
TRBV7-9	once	TRBJ2-2	TRBD1	TGTGCCAGCAGCTTAACACGGACCCAGGGGGACACCGGGGAGCTGTTTTTT	CASSLTRTQGDTGELFF
TRBV4-2	-	TRBJ1-1	-	TGTGCCAGCAGCCAAGACCCCCGTTACACTGAAGCTTTCTTT	CASSQDPRYTEAFF
TRBV24-1	few	TRBJ2-2	-	TGTGCCACCAGTGATACTACGGTGAACACCGGGGAGCTGTTTTTT	CATSDTTVNTGELFF
TRBV14	-	TRBJ1-6	TRBD1	TGTGCCAGCAAGTTAGGGACAGATTTCTATAATTCACCCCTCCACTTT	CASKLGTDFYNSPLHF